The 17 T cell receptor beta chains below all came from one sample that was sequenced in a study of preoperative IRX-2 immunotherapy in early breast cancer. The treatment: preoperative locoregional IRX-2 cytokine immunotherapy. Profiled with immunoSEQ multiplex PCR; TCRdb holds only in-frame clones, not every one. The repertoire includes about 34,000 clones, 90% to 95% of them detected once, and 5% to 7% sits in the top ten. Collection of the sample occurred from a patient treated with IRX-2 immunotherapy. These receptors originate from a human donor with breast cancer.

CDR3 loop: CASSQGISTGGINNQPQHF. The DNA for the CDR3 is TGTGCCAGCAGCCAAGGGATATCGACAGGGGGGATAAACAATCAGCCCCAGCATTTT. This rearrangement joins TRBV4-2 to TRBJ1-5; TRBD1 aligns across 9 bases. Per germline, CDR1 LGHNA and CDR2 YNFKEQ. This CDR3 contains 19 residues. The V segment lost 1 base and the J segment 3 bases; nucleotides outside the gene matches: 13.

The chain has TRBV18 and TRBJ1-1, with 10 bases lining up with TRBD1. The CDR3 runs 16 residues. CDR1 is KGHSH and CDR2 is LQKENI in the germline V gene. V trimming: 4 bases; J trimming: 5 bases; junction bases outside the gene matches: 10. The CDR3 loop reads CASSQNLGQGGTEAFF. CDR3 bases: TGTGCCAGCTCACAAAACTTAGGACAGGGGGGGACTGAAGCTTTCTTT.

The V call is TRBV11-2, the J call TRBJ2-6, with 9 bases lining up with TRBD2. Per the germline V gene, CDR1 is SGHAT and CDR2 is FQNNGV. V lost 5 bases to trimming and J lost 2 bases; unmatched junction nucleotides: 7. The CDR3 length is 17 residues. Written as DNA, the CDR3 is TGTGCCAGCAGCCCGGCGCGGGGGGGTACTGGGGCCAACGTCCTGACTTTC. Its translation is CASSPARGGTGANVLTF.

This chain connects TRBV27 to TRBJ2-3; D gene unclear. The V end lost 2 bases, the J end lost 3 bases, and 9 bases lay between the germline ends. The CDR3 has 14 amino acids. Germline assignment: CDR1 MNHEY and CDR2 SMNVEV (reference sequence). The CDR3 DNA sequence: TGTGCCAGCAGTTTAAACGGCAGAACAGATACGCAGTATTTT. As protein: CASSLNGRTDTQYF.

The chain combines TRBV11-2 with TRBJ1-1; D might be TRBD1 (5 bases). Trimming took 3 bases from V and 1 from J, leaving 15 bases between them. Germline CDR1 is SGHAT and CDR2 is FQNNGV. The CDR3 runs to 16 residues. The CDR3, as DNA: TGTGCCAGCAGCTTCCAGGGAATAGCAGCGAACACTGAAGCTTTCTTT. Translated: CASSFQGIAANTEAFF.

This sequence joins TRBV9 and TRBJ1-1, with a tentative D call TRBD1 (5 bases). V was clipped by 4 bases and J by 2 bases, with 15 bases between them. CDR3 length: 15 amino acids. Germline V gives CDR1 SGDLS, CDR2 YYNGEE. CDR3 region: CASSPTRGGNTEAFF. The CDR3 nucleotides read TGTGCCAGCAGCCCTACCCGGGGGGGAAACACTGAAGCTTTCTTT.

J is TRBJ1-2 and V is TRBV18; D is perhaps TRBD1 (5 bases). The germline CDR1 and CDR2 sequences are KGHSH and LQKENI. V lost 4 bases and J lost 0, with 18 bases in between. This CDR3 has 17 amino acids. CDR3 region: CASSLTLQEFSNYGYTF. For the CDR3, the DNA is TGTGCCAGCTCACTCACTTTACAGGAGTTCTCTAACTATGGCTACACCTTC.

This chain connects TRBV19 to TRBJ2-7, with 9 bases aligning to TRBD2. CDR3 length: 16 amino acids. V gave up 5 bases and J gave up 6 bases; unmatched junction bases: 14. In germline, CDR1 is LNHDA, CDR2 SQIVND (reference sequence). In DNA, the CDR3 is TGTGCCAGTAGTTTCTCGGCGGGAGGGCCTGTCAGCGAGCAGTACTTC. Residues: CASSFSAGGPVSEQYF.

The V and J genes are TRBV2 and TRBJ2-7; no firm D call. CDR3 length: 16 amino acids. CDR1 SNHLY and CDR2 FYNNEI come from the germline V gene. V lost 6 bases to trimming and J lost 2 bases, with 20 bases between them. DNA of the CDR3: TGTGCCAGCAGACTCTCAGTAGAGGCGCAGACCTACGAGCAGTACTTC. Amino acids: CASRLSVEAQTYEQYF.

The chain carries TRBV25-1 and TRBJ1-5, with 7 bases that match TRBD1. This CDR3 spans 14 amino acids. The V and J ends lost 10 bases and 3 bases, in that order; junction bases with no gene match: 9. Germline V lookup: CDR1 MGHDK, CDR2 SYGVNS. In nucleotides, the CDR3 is TGTGCCACCGGGGCAGGGGGAGACAATCAGCCCCAGCATTTT. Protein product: CATGAGGDNQPQHF.

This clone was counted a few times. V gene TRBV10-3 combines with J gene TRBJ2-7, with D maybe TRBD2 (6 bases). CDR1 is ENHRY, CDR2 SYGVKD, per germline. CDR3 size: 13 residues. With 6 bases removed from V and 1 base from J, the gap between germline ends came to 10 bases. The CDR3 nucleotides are TGTGCCATCAGCCTGGGGGGATCCTACGAGCAGTACTTC. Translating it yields CAISLGGSYEQYF.

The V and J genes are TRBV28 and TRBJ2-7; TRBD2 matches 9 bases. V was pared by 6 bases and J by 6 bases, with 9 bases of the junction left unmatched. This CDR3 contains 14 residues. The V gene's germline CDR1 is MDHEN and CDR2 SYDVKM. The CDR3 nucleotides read TGTGCCAGCAGCCTTGGACTAGCGTACGCCGAGCAGTACTTC. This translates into CASSLGLAYAEQYF. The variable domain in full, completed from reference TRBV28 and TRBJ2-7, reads DVKVTQSSRYLVKRTGEKVFLECVQDMDHENMFWYRQDPGLGLRLIYFSYDVKMKEKGDIPEGYSVSREKKERFSLILESASTNQTSMYLCASSLGLAYAEQYFGPGTRLTVT.

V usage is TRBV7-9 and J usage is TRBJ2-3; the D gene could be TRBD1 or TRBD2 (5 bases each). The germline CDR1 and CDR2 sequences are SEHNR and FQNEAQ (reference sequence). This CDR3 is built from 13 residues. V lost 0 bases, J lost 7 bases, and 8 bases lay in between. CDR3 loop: CASSLAGAYTQYF. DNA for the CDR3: TGTGCCAGCAGCTTAGCCGGGGCTTATACGCAGTATTTT.

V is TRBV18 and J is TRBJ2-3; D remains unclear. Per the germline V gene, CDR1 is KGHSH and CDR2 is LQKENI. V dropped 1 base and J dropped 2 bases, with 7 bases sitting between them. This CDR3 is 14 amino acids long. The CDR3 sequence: CASSPRATTDTQYF. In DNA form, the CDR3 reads TGTGCCAGCTCACCACGGGCTACCACAGATACGCAGTATTTT.

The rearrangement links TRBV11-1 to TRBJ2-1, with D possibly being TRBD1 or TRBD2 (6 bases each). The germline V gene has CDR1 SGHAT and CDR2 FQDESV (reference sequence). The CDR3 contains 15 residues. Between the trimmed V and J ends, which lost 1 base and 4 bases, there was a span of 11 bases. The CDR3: CASSLGRGGYNEQFF. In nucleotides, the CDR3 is TGTGCCAGCAGCTTAGGCAGAGGGGGGTACAATGAGCAGTTCTTC.

The DNA of the CDR3 is TGTGCCAGCAGCGGGGGGGGGAAGGAGACCCAGTACTTC. It translates to CASSGGGKETQYF. The chain uses TRBV5-4 and TRBJ2-5, with 7 bases lining up with TRBD2. Germline V gene data show CDR1 as SGHNT and CDR2 as YYREEE (reference sequence). CDR3 size: 13 residues. Trimming at V came to 4 bases and at J to 5 bases, leaving 5 bases not matched to a gene.

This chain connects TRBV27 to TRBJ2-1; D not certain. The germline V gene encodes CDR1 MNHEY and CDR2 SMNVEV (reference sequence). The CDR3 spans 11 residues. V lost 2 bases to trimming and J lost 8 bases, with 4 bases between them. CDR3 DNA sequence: TGTGCCAGCAGTTTAAGTGATGAGCAGTTCTTC. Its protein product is CASSLSDEQFF.